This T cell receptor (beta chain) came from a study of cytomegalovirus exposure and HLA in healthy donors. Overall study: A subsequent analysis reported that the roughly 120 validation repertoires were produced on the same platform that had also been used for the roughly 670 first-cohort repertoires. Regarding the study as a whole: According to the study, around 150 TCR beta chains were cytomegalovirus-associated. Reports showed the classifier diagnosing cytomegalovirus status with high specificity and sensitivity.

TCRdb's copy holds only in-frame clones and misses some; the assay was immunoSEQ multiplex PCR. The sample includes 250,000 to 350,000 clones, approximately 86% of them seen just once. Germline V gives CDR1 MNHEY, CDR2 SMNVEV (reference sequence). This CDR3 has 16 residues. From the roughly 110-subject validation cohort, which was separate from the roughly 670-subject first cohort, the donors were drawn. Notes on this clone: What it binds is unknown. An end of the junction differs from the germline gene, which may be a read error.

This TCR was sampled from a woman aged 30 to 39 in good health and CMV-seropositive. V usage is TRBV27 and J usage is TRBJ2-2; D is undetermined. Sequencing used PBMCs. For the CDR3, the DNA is TGTGCCAGCAGATTATGGGGATCCTTAGGGACCGGGGAGCTGTTTTTT. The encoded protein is CASRLWGSLGTGELFF.